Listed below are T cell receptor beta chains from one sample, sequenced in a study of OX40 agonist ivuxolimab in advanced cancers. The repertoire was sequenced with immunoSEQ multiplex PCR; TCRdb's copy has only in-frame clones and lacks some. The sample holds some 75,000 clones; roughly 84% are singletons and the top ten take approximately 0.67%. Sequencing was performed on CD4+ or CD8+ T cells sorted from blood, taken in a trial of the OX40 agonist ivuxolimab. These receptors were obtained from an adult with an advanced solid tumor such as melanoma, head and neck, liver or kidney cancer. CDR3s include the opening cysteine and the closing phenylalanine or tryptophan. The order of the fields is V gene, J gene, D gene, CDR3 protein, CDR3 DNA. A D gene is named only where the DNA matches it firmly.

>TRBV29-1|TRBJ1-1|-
CSALSGLFPEAFF
TGCAGCGCCTTAAGCGGGCTGTTCCCTGAAGCTTTCTTT
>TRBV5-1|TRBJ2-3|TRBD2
CASGAGGDTQYF
TGCGCCAGCGGGGCGGGGGGAGATACGCAGTATTTT
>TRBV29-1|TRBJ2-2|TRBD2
CSVRTSVNTGELFF
TGCAGCGTGCGGACTAGCGTGAACACCGGGGAGCTGTTTTTT
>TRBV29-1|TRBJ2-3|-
CSVDKQSTDTQYF
TGCAGCGTTGACAAGCAAAGCACAGATACGCAGTATTTT
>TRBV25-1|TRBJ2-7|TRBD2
CASRGGLAGGSSYEQYF
TGTGCCAGCAGGGGGGGACTAGCGGGAGGCAGCTCCTACGAGCAGTACTTC
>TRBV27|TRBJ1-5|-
CASSFRAGNQPQHF
TGTGCCAGCAGTTTCAGGGCAGGCAATCAGCCCCAGCATTTT
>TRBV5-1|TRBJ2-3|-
CASSLGQPDTQYF
TGCGCCAGCAGCTTGGGGCAACCAGATACGCAGTATTTT
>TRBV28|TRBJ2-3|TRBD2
CASQTTSGSFSNTQYF
TGTGCCAGCCAAACGACTAGCGGGAGTTTTTCGAATACGCAGTATTTT
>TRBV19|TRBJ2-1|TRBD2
CASSYGTSGIYNEQFF
TGTGCCAGTAGCTATGGGACTAGCGGGATCTACAATGAGCAGTTCTTC
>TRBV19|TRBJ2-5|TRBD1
CASSIRGGREETQYF
TGTGCCAGTAGTATACGAGGGGGCCGCGAAGAGACCCAGTACTTC
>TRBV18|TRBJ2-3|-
CASSPQEGGTDTQYF
TGTGCCAGCTCACCCCAGGAGGGGGGCACAGATACGCAGTATTTT